Following are 20 T cell receptor beta chains from one sample sequenced in a study of beta chain features in type 1 diabetes. Study outcomes and limitations: Moderate but significant shortening of TCRB CDR3s was recorded in all four CD4+ subsets from Type 1 diabetes patients.

These receptors' targets are unknown. The study reverse transcribed the entire isolated RNA, so it sequenced expressed TCRB transcripts. Generated by immunoSEQ multiplex PCR, the TCRdb table keeps only in-frame clones and is missing some. The sample lists 200,000 to 300,000 clones; roughly 20% were seen once. The source material was naive CD4+ T cells from blood. The receptors originated from a woman aged 35 to 49 with type 1 diabetes.

This clone showed up just a few times. The rearrangement uses TRBV5-1 and TRBJ2-2; TRBD2 aligns across 8 bases. Germline V lookup: CDR1 SGHRS, CDR2 YFSETQ. The CDR3 has 16 residues. The junction had 3 bases not matched to a gene; V was cut back by 2 bases and J by 0 bases. The CDR3 DNA reads TGCGCCAGCAGCTTCGGGGGGGCCCCGAACACCGGGGAGCTGTTTTTT. It encodes CASSFGGAPNTGELFF. Full variable domain (rest looked up from reference TRBV5-1 and TRBJ2-2): KAGVTQTPRYLIKTRGQQVTLSCSPISGHRSVSWYQQTPGQGLQFLFEYFSETQRNKGNFPGRFSGRQFSNSRSEMNVSTLELGDSALYLCASSFGGAPNTGELFFGEGSRLTVL.

This clone was detected a few times. This chain connects TRBV7-2 to TRBJ2-1; TRBD2 matches at 7 bases. The V gene's germline CDR1 is SGHTA and CDR2 FQGNSA. This CDR3 spans 16 amino acids. Trimming took 5 bases from V and 2 from J; bases not matched to a gene: 9. CDR3 in amino acids: CASSPSTSWPYNEQFF. DNA for the CDR3: TGTGCCAGCAGCCCTTCGACTAGCTGGCCCTACAATGAGCAGTTCTTC.

The chain joins TRBV7-9 to TRBJ1-1; D possibly corresponds to TRBD1 (6 bases). This CDR3 has 14 amino acids. In germline, CDR1 is SEHNR, CDR2 FQNEAQ (reference sequence). V was trimmed by 1 base and J by 1 base, leaving 7 bases between them. CDR3: CASSLEQGNTEAFF. The CDR3 region has the DNA TGTGCCAGCAGCTTAGAACAGGGGAACACTGAAGCTTTCTTT.

This clone has a handful of counts. Other DNA sequences within the sample encode an identical CDR3. V gene TRBV30 combines with J gene TRBJ2-3, with unresolved D. V was shortened by 2 bases and J by 6 bases, with 3 bases between the two germline ends. Germline V gene sequence: CDR1 GTSNPN, CDR2 SVGIG (reference sequence). The CDR3 is 10 residues long. The CDR3 coding sequence is TGTGCCTGGAGTACTGATACGCAGTATTTT. This encodes CAWSTDTQYF.

This clone occurred a few times. This sample also contains other DNA sequences that code for the same CDR3. The genes are TRBV4-3 and TRBJ2-5, with D perhaps TRBD2 (5 bases). Trimming cost V 0 bases and J 5 bases, with 10 bases left between them. CDR3 length: 14 residues. Germline V gives CDR1 LGHNA, CDR2 YSLEER. CDR3 protein: CASSQDTRGETQYF. Written as DNA, the CDR3 is TGCGCCAGCAGCCAAGATACCAGAGGGGAGACCCAGTACTTC.

The rearrangement joins TRBV7-2 to TRBJ2-7; 7 nucleotides agree with TRBD2. Germline loops: CDR1 SGHTA, CDR2 FQGNSA. The CDR3 loop spans 17 amino acids. V shed 0 bases, J shed 4 bases, and the junction held 12 bases outside the gene matches. Written as DNA, the CDR3 is TGTGCCAGCAGCTTAGCGTTCGTCGGGACTACTTCGTACGAGCAGTACTTC. Residues: CASSLAFVGTTSYEQYF.

This chain connects TRBV7-8 to TRBJ2-2, with TRBD2 matching over 11 bases. Trimming cost V 4 bases and J 5 bases; bases outside gene matches: 0. This CDR3 has 14 amino acids. Germline V gene data show CDR1 as SGHVS and CDR2 as FQNEAQ. In nucleotides, the CDR3 is TGTGCCAGCAGCTGGACTAGCGGGACCGGGGAGCTGTTTTTT. Protein product: CASSWTSGTGELFF.

This clone turned up a few times. The V and J genes are TRBV29-1 and TRBJ2-5, with TRBD1 matching 11 bases. CDR1 and CDR2 from the germline V gene are SQVTM and ANQGSEA. V lost 4 bases, J lost 4 bases, and 2 bases stayed unmatched. This CDR3 is built from 13 residues. CDR3 amino acids: CSVADRGRETQYF. CDR3 nucleotide sequence: TGCAGCGTTGCGGACAGGGGGCGAGAGACCCAGTACTTC.

This clone turned up a few times. The chain uses TRBV7-2 and TRBJ2-5; possibly TRBD1 for D (5 bases). Germline V gene data show CDR1 as SGHTA and CDR2 as FQGNSA. The CDR3 is 15 amino acids. Trimming took 2 bases from V and 0 from J, leaving 10 bases between them. In nucleotides, the CDR3 is TGTGCCAGCAGCTTAAAAGGGGTAAACCAAGAGACCCAGTACTTC. This encodes CASSLKGVNQETQYF. Drawing the rest from reference TRBV7-2 and TRBJ2-5, the complete variable domain is GAGVSQSPSNKVTEKGKDVELRCDPISGHTALYWYRQSLGQGLEFLIYFQGNSAPDKSGLPSDRFSAERTGGSVSTLTIQRTQQEDSAVYLCASSLKGVNQETQYFGPGTRLLVL.

A few counts support this clone. The genes are TRBV2 and TRBJ2-5, with 8 bases fitting TRBD1. The CDR3 loop spans 14 amino acids. In germline, CDR1 is SNHLY, CDR2 FYNNEI. V dropped 6 bases and J dropped 1; count of bases not matched to a gene: 4. CDR3 in amino acids: CASSLQGGQETQYF. As DNA, the CDR3 is TGTGCCAGCAGCTTACAGGGGGGCCAAGAGACCCAGTACTTC.

This clone was counted a single time. The chain recombines TRBV28 with TRBJ2-5, with 7 bases fitting TRBD1. Germline values: CDR1 MDHEN, CDR2 SYDVKM. V shed 8 bases and J 3 bases; nucleotides not matched to a gene: 3. The CDR3 extends over 12 amino acids. The CDR3 coding sequence is TGTGCCAGCCTTGGACAGGAAGAGACCCAGTACTTC. Its translation is CASLGQEETQYF.

The table lists this clone with a few counts. This chain links TRBV5-1 with TRBJ1-1; 10 bases are a match to TRBD1. The CDR3 contains 15 residues. Per the germline V gene, CDR1 is SGHRS and CDR2 is YFSETQ. The V gene end was trimmed by 4 bases and the J gene end by 0 bases; junction bases not matched to a gene: 3. The CDR3 is CASSPGQGMNTEAFF. CDR3 DNA: TGCGCCAGCAGCCCGGGACAGGGGATGAACACTGAAGCTTTCTTT.

This clone has a handful of counts. The chain joins TRBV29-1 to TRBJ2-3; 9 bases line up with TRBD1. V shed 6 bases and J 4 bases; nucleotides not matched to a gene: 8. The CDR3 is 14 amino acids. Per the germline V gene, CDR1 is SQVTM and CDR2 is ANQGSEA. As DNA, the CDR3 is TGCAGCGTGACCGGGACAGGGACCTCAGATACGCAGTATTTT. Translated: CSVTGTGTSDTQYF.

This clone has more than one count but fewer than ten. This chain connects TRBV18 to TRBJ1-1; D may be TRBD1 (5 bases). V lost 6 bases, J lost 3 bases, and 11 bases lay in between. Germline CDR1 is KGHSH and CDR2 is LQKENI. This CDR3 has 13 residues. As DNA, the CDR3 is TGTGCCAGCTCCGGGGGGGGTGACACTGAAGCTTTCTTT. This codes for CASSGGGDTEAFF.

The rearrangement links TRBV5-4 to TRBJ2-5, with D possibly TRBD2 on 6 matching bases. The germline V gene has CDR1 SGHNT and CDR2 YYREEE (reference sequence). The V and J ends lost 0 bases and 4 bases respectively, with 10 bases between them. CDR3 length: 14 residues. Here the CDR3 reads CASSLAGGRETQYF. CDR3 nucleotides: TGTGCCAGCAGCTTGGCCGGGGGAAGAGAGACCCAGTACTTC.

This sequence joins TRBV9 and TRBJ2-1, with TRBD2 matching over 10 bases. Germline CDR1 SGDLS, CDR2 YYNGEE. The CDR3 length is 16 residues. After removal of 0 bases from V and 9 bases from J, the junction contained 9 bases not matched to a gene. The CDR3 DNA reads TGTGCCAGCAGCGTAGGGCCCAGCGGGGGGGCAGGTGAGCAGTTCTTC. Translating gives CASSVGPSGGAGEQFF.

This chain uses TRBV5-6 with TRBJ2-7, with 14 bases lining up with TRBD2. Germline assignment: CDR1 SGHDT and CDR2 YYEEEE. V lost 3 bases and J lost 7; bases outside the gene matches: 3. The CDR3 loop spans 14 amino acids. The CDR3 DNA follows: TGTGCCAGCAGCTCGGGACTAGCGGGAGTTGAGCAGTACTTC. Protein: CASSSGLAGVEQYF.

This sequence joins TRBV7-3 and TRBJ2-5, with 10 bases identical to TRBD2. The CDR3 runs to 15 residues. V lost 5 bases to trimming and J lost 5 bases; unmatched junction nucleotides: 8. Germline V gene sequence: CDR1 SGHTA, CDR2 FQGTGA. DNA for the CDR3: TGTGCCAGCAGCCTCTCCGGGACTAGCGTGGAGACCCAGTACTTC. Its protein is CASSLSGTSVETQYF.

This clone showed up just a few times. V usage is TRBV19 and J usage is TRBJ2-3; 8 nucleotides agree with TRBD1. CDR3 length: 15 amino acids. CDR1 is LNHDA and CDR2 is SQIVND in the germline V gene (reference sequence). With 11 bases clipped from V and 3 bases from J, the junction kept 13 bases outside the gene matches. CDR3 region: CACRLQGAQTDTQYF. The CDR3 DNA is TGTGCCTGCAGACTTCAGGGGGCGCAGACAGATACGCAGTATTTT.

The V and J genes are TRBV5-6 and TRBJ2-7; TRBD2 is a possible D gene (6 bases). The CDR3 length is 14 residues. V was shortened by 0 bases and J by 1 base, with 8 bases between the two germline ends. Germline V gene sequence: CDR1 SGHDT, CDR2 YYEEEE. The CDR3 reads CASSLVRGSYEQYF. CDR3 coding DNA: TGTGCCAGCAGCTTGGTCCGGGGGTCCTACGAGCAGTACTTC.